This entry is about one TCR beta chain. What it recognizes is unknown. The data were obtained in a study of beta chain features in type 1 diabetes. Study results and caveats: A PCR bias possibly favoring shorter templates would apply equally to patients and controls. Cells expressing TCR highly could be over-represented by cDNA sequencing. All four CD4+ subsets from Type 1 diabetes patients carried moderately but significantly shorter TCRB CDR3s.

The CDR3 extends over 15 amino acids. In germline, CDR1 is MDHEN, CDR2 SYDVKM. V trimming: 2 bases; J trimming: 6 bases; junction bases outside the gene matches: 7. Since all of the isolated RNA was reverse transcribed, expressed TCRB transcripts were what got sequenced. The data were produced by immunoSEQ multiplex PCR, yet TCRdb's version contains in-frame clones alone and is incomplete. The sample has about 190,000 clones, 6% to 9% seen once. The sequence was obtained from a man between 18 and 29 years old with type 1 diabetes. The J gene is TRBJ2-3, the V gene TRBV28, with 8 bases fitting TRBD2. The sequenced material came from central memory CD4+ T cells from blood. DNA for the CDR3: TGTGCCAGCAGTTTAGTTATCGGGGGGGGTGATACGCAGTATTTT. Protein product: CASSLVIGGGDTQYF.